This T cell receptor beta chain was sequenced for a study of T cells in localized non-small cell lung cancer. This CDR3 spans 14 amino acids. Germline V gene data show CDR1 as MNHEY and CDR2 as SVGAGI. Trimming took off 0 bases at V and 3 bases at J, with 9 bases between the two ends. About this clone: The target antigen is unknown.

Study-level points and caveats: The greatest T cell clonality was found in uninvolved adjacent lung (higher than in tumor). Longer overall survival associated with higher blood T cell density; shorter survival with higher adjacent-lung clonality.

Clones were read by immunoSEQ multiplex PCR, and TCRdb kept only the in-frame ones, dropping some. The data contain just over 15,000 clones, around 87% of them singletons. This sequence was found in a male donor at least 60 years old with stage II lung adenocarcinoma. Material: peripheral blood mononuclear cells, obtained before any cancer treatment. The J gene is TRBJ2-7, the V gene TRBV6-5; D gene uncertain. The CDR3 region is CASSYSGANYEQYF. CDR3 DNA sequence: TGTGCCAGCAGTTACTCGGGCGCCAACTACGAGCAGTACTTC.